This T cell receptor beta chain was sequenced during a study of cytomegalovirus exposure and HLA in healthy donors. Study-wide points: The authors listed over 150 TCR beta chains as cytomegalovirus-associated. Most observed TCR sequences were rare, whereas some public TCRs were detected in many donors. Presence/absence analysis assumed near-uniform sequencing depth across donors. In vitro experiments confirmed that three CMV-associated chains were specific for CMV antigens.

As for this clone: Its antigen is currently unknown.

Germline-derived CDR1 and CDR2 are MGHRA and YSYEKL. This CDR3 contains 13 residues. V dropped 0 bases and J dropped 6 bases, with 9 bases sitting between them. It was with 60 Vbeta and 13 Jbeta primers that the PCR ran. The assay was immunoSEQ multiplex PCR, and TCRdb's table has in-frame clones only and misses some. The profile shows about 130,000 clones, 70% to 80% of them singletons. The sequence was obtained from a man aged 40-49 years in good health and CMV-seropositive. V usage is TRBV4-1 and J usage is TRBJ2-7; TRBD2 is a possible D gene (6 bases). The sample comprised PBMCs. The chain's CDR3 is CASSQDLGGEQYF. DNA for the CDR3: TGCGCCAGCAGCCAAGATCTGGGGGGCGAGCAGTACTTC.